The sequence of this TCR beta chain was determined in a study of cytomegalovirus exposure and HLA in healthy donors. Study-wide background: Previous work identified 95 million to 140 million unique TCR beta sequences from roughly 170 million T cells.

On this clone: Its antigen is not known.

Primers: 60 Vbeta forward and 13 Jbeta reverse. Profiled with immunoSEQ multiplex PCR; TCRdb holds only in-frame clones, not every one. The sample holds fewer than 200,000 clones, around 80% seen once. Points from the study as a whole: Productive rates of about 90% or about 30% were seen for most TCR beta V segments in an earlier analysis. TCR sequences were mostly rare, though some public TCRs occurred in many donors. Across donors, presence/absence analyses took sequencing depth to be roughly uniform.

The sample comprised PBMCs. This receptor was taken from a woman between 18 and 30 years old in good health and CMV-seronegative.

CDR3 sequence: CASSEGDSSYEQYF. The DNA for the CDR3 is TGTGCCAGCAGTGAAGGGGACAGCTCCTACGAGCAGTACTTC. This chain links TRBV6-1 with TRBJ2-7; 7 bases line up with TRBD1. Germline CDR1 MNHNS, CDR2 SASEGT. The junction had 0 bases not matched to a gene; V was cut back by 1 base and J by 0 bases. This CDR3 has 14 amino acids.